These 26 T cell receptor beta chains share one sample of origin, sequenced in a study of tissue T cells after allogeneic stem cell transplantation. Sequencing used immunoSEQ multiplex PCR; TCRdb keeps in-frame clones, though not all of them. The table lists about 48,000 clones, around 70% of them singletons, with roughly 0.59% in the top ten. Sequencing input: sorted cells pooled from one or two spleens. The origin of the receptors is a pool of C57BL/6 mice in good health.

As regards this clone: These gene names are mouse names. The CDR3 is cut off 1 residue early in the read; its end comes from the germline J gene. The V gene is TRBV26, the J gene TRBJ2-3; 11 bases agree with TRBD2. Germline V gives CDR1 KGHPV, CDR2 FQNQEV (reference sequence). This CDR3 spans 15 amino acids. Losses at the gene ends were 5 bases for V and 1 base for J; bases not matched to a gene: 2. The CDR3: CASSLLGGRAETLYF. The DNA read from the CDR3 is TGTGCCAGCAGTTTACTGGGGGGGCGTGCAGAAACGCTGTAT.

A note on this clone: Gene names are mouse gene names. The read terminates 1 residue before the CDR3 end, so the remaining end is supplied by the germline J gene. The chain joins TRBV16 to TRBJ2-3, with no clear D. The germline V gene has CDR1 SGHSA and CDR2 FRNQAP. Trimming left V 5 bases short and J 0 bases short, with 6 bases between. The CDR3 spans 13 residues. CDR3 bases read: TGTGCAAGCAGCCCTCCTAGTGCAGAAACGCTGTAT. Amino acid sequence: CASSPPSAETLY. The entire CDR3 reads CASSPPSAETLYF.

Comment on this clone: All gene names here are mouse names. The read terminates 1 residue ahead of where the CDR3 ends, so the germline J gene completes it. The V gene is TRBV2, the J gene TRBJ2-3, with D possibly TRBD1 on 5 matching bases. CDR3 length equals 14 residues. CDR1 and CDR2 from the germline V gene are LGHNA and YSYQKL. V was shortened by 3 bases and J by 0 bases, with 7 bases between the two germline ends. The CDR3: CASSQTVSAETLYF. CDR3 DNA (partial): TGTGCCAGCAGCCAGACAGTTAGTGCAGAAACGCTGTAT.

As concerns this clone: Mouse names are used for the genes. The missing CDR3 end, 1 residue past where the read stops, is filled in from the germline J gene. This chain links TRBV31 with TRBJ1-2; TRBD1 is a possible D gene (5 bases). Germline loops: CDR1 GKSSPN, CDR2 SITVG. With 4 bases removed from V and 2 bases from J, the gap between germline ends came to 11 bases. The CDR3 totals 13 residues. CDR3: CAWNQGENSDYTF. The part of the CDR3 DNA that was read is TGTGCCTGGAATCAGGGAGAGAACTCCGACTACACC.

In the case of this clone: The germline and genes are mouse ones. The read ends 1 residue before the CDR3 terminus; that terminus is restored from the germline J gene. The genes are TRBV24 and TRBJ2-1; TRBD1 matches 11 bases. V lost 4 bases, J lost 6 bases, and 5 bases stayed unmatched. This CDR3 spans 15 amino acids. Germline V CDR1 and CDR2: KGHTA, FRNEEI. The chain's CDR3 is CASSRPGQGGAEQFF. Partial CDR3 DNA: TGTGCCAGCAGTCGTCCGGGACAGGGGGGTGCTGAGCAGTTC.

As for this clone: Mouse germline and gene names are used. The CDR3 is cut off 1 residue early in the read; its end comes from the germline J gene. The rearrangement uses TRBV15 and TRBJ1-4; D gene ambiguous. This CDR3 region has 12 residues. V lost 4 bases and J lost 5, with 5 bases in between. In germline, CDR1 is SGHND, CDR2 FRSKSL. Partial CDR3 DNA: TGTGCCAGCAGTTATCAGAACGAAAGATTATTT. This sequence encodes CASSYQNERLF. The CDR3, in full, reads CASSYQNERLFF.

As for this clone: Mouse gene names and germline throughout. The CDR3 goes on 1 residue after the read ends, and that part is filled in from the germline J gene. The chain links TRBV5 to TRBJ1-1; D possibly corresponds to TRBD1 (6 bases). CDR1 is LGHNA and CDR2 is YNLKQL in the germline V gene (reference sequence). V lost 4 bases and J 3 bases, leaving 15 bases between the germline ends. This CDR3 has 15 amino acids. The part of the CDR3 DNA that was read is TGTGCCAGCAGCCCCCAAGGGGGAAGGGACACAGAAGTCTTC. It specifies CASSPQGGRDTEVF. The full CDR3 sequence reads CASSPQGGRDTEVFF.

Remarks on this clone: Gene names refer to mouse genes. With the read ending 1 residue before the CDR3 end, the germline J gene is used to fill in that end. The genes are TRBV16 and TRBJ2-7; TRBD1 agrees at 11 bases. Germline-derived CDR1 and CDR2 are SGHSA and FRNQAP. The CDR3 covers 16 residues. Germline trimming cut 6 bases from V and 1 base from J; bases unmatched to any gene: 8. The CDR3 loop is CASRRTGGGKSYEQYF. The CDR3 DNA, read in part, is TGTGCAAGCAGGCGGACAGGGGGCGGAAAATCCTATGAACAGTAC.

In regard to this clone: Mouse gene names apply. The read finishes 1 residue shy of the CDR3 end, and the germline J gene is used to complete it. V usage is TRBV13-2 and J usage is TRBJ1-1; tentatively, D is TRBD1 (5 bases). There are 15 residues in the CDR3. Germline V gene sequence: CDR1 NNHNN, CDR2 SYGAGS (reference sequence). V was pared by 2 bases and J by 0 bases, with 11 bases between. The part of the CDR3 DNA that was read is TGTGCCAGCGGTGAACAGGCCGCCGCAAACACAGAAGTCTTC. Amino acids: CASGEQAAANTEVF. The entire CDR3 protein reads CASGEQAAANTEVFF.

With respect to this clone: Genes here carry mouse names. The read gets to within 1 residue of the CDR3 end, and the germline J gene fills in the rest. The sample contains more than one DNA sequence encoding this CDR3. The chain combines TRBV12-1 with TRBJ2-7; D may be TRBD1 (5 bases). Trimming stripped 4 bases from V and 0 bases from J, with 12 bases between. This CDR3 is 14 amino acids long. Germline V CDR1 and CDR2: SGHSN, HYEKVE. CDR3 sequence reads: CASSPGQSSYEQYF. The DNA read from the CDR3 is TGTGCCAGCTCCCCAGGACAAAGCTCCTATGAACAGTAC. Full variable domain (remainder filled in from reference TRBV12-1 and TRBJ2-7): DSGVVQSPRHIIKEKGGRSVLTCIPISGHSNVVWYQQTLGKELKFLIQHYEKVERDKGFLPSRFSVQQFDDYHSEMNMSALELEDSAMYFCASSPGQSSYEQYFGPGTRLTVL.

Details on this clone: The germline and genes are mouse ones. The sequenced part of the CDR3 DNA is TGTGCCACAGGGGACTGGGGAGATGCTGAGCAGTTC. It codes for CATGDWGDAEQF. The full CDR3 reads CATGDWGDAEQFF. The gene calls are TRBV19 and TRBJ2-1, with 10 bases fitting TRBD2. Read sequence stops 1 residue before the CDR3 end, and the germline J gene provides the missing end. The germline V gene has CDR1 FNHDT and CDR2 SITEND (reference sequence). V trimming: 9 bases; J trimming: 5 bases; junction bases outside the gene matches: 5. This CDR3 has 13 residues. Combining the CDR3 with reference TRBV19 and TRBJ2-1 gives the whole variable domain GGIITQTPKFLIGQEGQKLTLKCQQNFNHDTMYWYRQDSGKGLRLIYYSITENDLQKGDLSEGYDASREKKSSFSLTVTSAQKNEMAVFLCATGDWGDAEQFFGPGTRLTVL.

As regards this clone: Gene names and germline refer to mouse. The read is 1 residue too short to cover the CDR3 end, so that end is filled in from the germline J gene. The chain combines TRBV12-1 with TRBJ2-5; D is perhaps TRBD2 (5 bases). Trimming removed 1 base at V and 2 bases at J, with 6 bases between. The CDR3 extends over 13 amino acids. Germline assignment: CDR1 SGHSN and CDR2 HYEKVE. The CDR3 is CASSLGVQDTQYF. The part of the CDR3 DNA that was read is TGTGCCAGCTCTCTTGGGGTCCAAGACACCCAGTAC.

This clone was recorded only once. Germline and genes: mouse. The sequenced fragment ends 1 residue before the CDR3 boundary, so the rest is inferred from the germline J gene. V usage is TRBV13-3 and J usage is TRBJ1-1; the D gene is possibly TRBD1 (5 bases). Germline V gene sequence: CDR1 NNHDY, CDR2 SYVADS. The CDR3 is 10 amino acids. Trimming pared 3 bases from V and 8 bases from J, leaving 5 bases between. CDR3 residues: CASSAGEVFF. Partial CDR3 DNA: TGTGCCAGCAGTGCAGGGGAAGTCTTC.

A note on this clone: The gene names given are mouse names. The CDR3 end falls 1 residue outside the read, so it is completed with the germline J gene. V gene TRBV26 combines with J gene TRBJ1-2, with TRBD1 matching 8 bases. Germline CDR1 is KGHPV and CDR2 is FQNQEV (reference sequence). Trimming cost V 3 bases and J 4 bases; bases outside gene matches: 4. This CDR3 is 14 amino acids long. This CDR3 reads CASSLQGAVSDYTF. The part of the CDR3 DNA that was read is TGTGCCAGCAGTCTCCAGGGGGCGGTCTCCGACTACACC.

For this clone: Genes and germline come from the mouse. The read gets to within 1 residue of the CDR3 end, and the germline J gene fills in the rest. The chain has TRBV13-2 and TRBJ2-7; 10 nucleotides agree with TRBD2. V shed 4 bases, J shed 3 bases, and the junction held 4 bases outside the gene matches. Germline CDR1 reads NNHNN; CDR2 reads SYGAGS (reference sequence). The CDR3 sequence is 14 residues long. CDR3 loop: CASGPGTGDYEQYF. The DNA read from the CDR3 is TGTGCCAGCGGTCCCGGGACTGGGGACTATGAACAGTAC.

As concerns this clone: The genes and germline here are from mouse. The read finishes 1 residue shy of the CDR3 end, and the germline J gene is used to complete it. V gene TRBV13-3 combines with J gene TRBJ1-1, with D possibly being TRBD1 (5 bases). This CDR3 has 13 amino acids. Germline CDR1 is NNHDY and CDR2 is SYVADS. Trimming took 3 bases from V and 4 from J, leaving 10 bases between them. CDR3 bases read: TGTGCCAGCAGTGGGGGGGGGAGCACAGAAGTCTTC. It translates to CASSGGGSTEVF. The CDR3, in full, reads CASSGGGSTEVFF.

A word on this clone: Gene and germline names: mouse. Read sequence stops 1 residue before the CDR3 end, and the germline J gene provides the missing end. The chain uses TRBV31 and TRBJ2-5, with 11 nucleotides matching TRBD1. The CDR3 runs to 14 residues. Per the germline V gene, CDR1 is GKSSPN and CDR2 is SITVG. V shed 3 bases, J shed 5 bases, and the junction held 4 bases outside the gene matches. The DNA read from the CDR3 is TGTGCCTGGAGCCCGGACAGGGGGCGAGACACCCAGTAC. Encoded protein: CAWSPDRGRDTQY. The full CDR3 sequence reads CAWSPDRGRDTQYF.

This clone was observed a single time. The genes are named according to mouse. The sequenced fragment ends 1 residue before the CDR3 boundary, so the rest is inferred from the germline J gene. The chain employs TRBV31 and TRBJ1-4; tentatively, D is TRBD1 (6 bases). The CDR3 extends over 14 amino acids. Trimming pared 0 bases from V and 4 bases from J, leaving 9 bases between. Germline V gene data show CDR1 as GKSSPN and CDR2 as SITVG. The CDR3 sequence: CAWSLRDNNERLFF. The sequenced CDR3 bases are TGTGCCTGGAGTCTAAGGGACAACAACGAAAGATTATTT.

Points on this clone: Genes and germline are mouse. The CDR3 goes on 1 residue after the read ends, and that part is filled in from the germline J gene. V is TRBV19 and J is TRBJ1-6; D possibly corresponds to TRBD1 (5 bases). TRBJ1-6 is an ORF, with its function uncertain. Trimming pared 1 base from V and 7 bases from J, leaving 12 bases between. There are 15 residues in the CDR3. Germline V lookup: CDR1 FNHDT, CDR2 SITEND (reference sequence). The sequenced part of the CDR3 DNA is TGTGCCAGCAGTATACGGGGGGGAGGGAATTCGCCCCTCTAC. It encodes CASSIRGGGNSPLY. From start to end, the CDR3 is CASSIRGGGNSPLYF.

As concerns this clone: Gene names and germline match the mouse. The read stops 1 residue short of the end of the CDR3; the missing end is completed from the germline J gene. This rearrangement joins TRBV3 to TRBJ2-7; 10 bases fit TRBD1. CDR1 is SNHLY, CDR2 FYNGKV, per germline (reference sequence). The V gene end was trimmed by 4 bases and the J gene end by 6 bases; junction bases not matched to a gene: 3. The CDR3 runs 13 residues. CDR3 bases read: TGTGCCAGCAGCTCGGGGACAGGGGCTGAACAGTAC. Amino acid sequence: CASSSGTGAEQY. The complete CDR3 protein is CASSSGTGAEQYF.

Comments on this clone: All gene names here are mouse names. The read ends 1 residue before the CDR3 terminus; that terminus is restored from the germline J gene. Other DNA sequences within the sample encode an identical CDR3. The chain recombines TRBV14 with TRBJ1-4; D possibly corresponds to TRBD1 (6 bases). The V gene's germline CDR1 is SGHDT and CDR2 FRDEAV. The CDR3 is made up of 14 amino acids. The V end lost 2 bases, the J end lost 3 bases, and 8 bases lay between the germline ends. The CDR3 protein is CASSLGGPNERLFF. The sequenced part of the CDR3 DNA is TGTGCCAGCAGTTTAGGGGGTCCCAACGAAAGATTATTT.

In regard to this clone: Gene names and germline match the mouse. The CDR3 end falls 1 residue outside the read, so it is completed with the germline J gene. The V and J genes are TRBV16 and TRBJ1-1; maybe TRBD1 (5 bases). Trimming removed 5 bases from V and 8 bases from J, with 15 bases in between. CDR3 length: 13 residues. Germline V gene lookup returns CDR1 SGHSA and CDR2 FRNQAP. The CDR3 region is CASSGQGGVEVFF. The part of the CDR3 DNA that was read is TGTGCAAGCAGCGGGCAGGGAGGTGTGGAAGTCTTC.

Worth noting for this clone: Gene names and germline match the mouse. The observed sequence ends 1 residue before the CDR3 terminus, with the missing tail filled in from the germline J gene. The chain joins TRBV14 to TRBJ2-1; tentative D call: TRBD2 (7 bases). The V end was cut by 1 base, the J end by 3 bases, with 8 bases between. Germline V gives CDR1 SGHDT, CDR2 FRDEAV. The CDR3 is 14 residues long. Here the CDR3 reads CASSFGGLYAEQFF. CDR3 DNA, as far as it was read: TGTGCCAGCAGTTTCGGGGGGCTCTATGCTGAGCAGTTC.

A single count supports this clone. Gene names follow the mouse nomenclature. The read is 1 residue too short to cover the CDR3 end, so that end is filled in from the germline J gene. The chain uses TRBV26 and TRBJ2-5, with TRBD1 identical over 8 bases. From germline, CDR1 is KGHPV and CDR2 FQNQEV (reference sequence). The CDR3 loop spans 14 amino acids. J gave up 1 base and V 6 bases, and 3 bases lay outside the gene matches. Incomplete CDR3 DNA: TGTGCCAGCAGGACAGGGGTGGACCAAGACACCCAGTAC. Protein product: CASRTGVDQDTQY. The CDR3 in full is CASRTGVDQDTQYF.

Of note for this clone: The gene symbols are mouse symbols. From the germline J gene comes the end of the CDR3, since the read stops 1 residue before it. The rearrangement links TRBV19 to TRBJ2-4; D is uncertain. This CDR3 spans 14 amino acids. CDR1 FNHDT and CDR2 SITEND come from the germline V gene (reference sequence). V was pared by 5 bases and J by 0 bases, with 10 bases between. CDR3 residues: CASSLTSSQNTLYF. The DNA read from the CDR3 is TGTGCCAGCAGCCTAACCAGTAGTCAAAACACCTTGTAC. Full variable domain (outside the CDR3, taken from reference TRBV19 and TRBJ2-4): GGIITQTPKFLIGQEGQKLTLKCQQNFNHDTMYWYRQDSGKGLRLIYYSITENDLQKGDLSEGYDASREKKSSFSLTVTSAQKNEMAVFLCASSLTSSQNTLYFGAGTRLSVL.

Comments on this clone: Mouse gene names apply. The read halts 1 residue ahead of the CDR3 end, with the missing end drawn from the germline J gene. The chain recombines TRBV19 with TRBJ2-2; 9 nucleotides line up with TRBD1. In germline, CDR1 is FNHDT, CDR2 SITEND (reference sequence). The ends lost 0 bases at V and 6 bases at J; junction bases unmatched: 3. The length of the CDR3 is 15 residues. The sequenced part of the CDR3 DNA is TGTGCCAGCAGTATAGACAGGGGGCGCCCCGGGCAGCTCTAC. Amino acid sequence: CASSIDRGRPGQLY. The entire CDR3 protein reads CASSIDRGRPGQLYF.